One TCR beta chain is described in this entry. Its antigen remains unidentified. The method was immunoSEQ multiplex PCR; TCRdb's version includes in-frame clones alone and lacks a portion of them. This table holds fewer than 95,000 clones, 85% found once. These data are taken from a study of OX40 agonist ivuxolimab in advanced cancers. Study overall: Patients got intravenous ivuxolimab at 0.01 to 10 mg/kg every 2 weeks. Cancers in dose escalation were hepatocellular, melanoma, renal cell and head and neck. Overall study findings and caveats: Researchers did not establish what antigens the expanded peripheral T cells target.

The V end was cut by 1 base, the J end by 2 bases, with 10 bases between. Germline loops: CDR1 SGDLS, CDR2 YYNGEE. CDR3 length: 14 residues. The sequencing here drew on CD4+ or CD8+ T cells sorted from blood, taken in a trial of the OX40 agonist ivuxolimab. This sequence joins TRBV9 and TRBJ2-7; D may correspond to TRBD1 or TRBD2 (5 bases each). This TCR derives from an adult with an advanced solid tumor such as melanoma, head and neck, liver or kidney cancer. CDR3 DNA: TGTGCCAGCAGCGTATCGGGGCGACCCTACGAGCAGTACTTC. Translation: CASSVSGRPYEQYF.